This TCR beta chain stems from a study of blood T cell repertoires in COVID-19. Study summary: Sites in the United States, Italy and Spain provided acute and convalescent COVID-19 samples. From T cells, B-cell-depleted T cells, or PBMCs came the material, which was cDNA or gDNA.

CDR1 and CDR2 from the germline V gene are SNHLY and FYNNEI. The CDR3 spans 16 residues. V was clipped by 6 bases and J by 4 bases, with 19 bases between them. Followed over time, Seattle patients had been enrolled while infection was active. Authors' analysis steps: Cell counts per sample came from amplifying reference gene primers. Data came from immunoSEQ multiplex PCR; TCRdb stores just in-frame clones and leaves some out. The V and J calls and clone size were taken over from that table, and D and trimming were inferred from the DNA. The table shows more than 300,000 clones, with roughly 86% occurring only once.

The sequence came from a woman between 25 and 40 years old with COVID-19, enrolled during active disease. The chain recombines TRBV2 with TRBJ1-3; D uncertain. The sample was peripheral blood. CDR3 DNA sequence: TGTGCCAGCAGGAAAATCGCCTTGGCCGAAGGAAACACCATATATTTT. It yields the protein CASRKIALAEGNTIYF.